This passage covers 26 T cell receptor beta chains from one sample sequenced in a study of blood T cell repertoires in COVID-19. Produced via immunoSEQ multiplex PCR; TCRdb's table is partial and in-frame only. The sample lists some 140,000 clones, approximately 84% seen once, with approximately 18% in the top ten. Sequenced sample: peripheral blood. All receptors come from a woman older than 75 with acute or convalescent COVID-19.

The chain employs TRBV7-2 and TRBJ1-2; D might be TRBD1 (6 bases). With 0 bases removed from V and 3 bases from J, the gap between germline ends came to 8 bases. CDR3 length: 14 residues. The germline gives CDR1 SGHTA, CDR2 FQGNSA. CDR3 sequence (DNA): TGTGCCAGCAGCTTAGCAGGGGGTTACTATGGCTACACCTTC. It specifies CASSLAGGYYGYTF.

This clone has only a few counts. This chain links TRBV7-9 with TRBJ1-4, with 7 positions matching TRBD1. The CDR3 has 14 amino acids. Germline V lookup: CDR1 SEHNR, CDR2 FQNEAQ (reference sequence). Trimming at V came to 5 bases and at J to 8 bases, leaving 8 bases not matched to a gene. CDR3: CASSPGTEPEKLFF. In DNA form, the CDR3 reads TGTGCCAGCAGCCCCGGGACAGAACCCGAAAAACTGTTTTTT.

The V gene is TRBV6-5, the J gene TRBJ1-6; maybe TRBD1 (6 bases). The CDR3 loop spans 15 amino acids. The germline CDR1 and CDR2 sequences are MNHEY and SVGAGI. V lost 6 bases to trimming and J lost 3 bases, with 12 bases between them. CDR3 nucleotides: TGTGCCAGCAGAGAGCAGGGGTTCTATAATTCACCCCTCCACTTT. Translated: CASREQGFYNSPLHF.

This clone was recorded only once. V gene TRBV2 combines with J gene TRBJ2-7; maybe TRBD1 (6 bases). The CDR3 runs to 15 residues. Germline-derived CDR1 and CDR2 are SNHLY and FYNNEI. V was clipped by 2 bases and J by 2 bases, with 13 bases between them. The CDR3 loop reads CASSESDRRTYEQYF. As DNA, the CDR3 is TGTGCCAGCAGTGAAAGTGACAGGAGGACCTACGAGCAGTACTTC.

This sequence joins TRBV7-2 and TRBJ2-7; 10 nucleotides align to TRBD2. V trimming: 7 bases; J trimming: 4 bases; junction bases outside the gene matches: 7. Germline loops: CDR1 SGHTA, CDR2 FQGNSA. CDR3 length: 14 residues. This CDR3 reads CASTQAGGPYEQYF. Here the CDR3 DNA reads TGTGCCAGCACACAAGCGGGAGGGCCATACGAGCAGTACTTC.

The J gene is TRBJ1-1, the V gene TRBV24-1; the D gene is possibly TRBD1 (5 bases). CDR1 is KGHDR, CDR2 SFDVKD, per germline. This CDR3 is built from 16 residues. V was pared by 4 bases and J by 0 bases, with 14 bases between. The chain's CDR3 is CATSDLDTTLNTEAFF. The CDR3 bases are TGTGCCACCAGTGACTTGGACACCACGCTGAACACTGAAGCTTTCTTT.

The chain employs TRBV5-5 and TRBJ1-5; 10 bases align to TRBD1. The CDR3 is 14 amino acids. V gave up 5 bases and J gave up 7 bases; unmatched junction bases: 6. CDR1 is SGHKS, CDR2 YYEKEE, per germline (reference sequence). CDR3 protein: CASSSDRGWQPQHF. In DNA form, the CDR3 reads TGTGCCAGCAGTTCGGACAGGGGGTGGCAGCCCCAGCATTTT. Combining the CDR3 with reference TRBV5-5 and TRBJ1-5 gives the whole variable domain DAGVTQSPTHLIKTRGQQVTLRCSPISGHKSVSWYQQVLGQGPQFIFQYYEKEERGRGNFPDRFSARQFPNYSSELNVNALLLGDSALYLCASSSDRGWQPQHFGDGTRLSIL.

The chain links TRBV5-1 to TRBJ2-1; 11 bases line up with TRBD1. V lost 5 bases, J lost 7 bases, and 11 bases stayed unmatched. Germline CDR1 SGHRS, CDR2 YFSETQ. The CDR3 runs to 16 residues. The CDR3 here is CASSSPRTGGGNEQFF. CDR3 coding DNA: TGCGCCAGCAGTTCCCCCCGGACAGGGGGCGGGAATGAGCAGTTCTTC.

This clone appeared a single time. The gene calls are TRBV7-2 and TRBJ2-1; 7 bases align to TRBD2. The V gene end was trimmed by 3 bases and the J gene end by 10 bases; junction bases not matched to a gene: 9. Germline V CDR1 and CDR2: SGHTA, FQGNSA. This CDR3 is built from 14 residues. The DNA for the CDR3 is TGTGCCAGCAGCTTCGCCGGGGGGATCTCAGAGCAGTTCTTC. Translated: CASSFAGGISEQFF.

V usage is TRBV6-5 and J usage is TRBJ2-2; 7 bases match TRBD2. The J segment lost 4 bases and the V segment lost 2 bases, leaving 1 base of the junction unmatched. The CDR3 contains 14 residues. Germline V gene sequence: CDR1 MNHEY, CDR2 SVGAGI. CDR3 bases: TGTGCCAGCAGTTACGGGAGGGGCACCGGGGAGCTGTTTTTT. Translating it yields CASSYGRGTGELFF.

This clone appeared a few times. The chain links TRBV5-1 to TRBJ2-6, with 10 positions matching TRBD1. CDR1 SGHRS and CDR2 YFSETQ come from the germline V gene. The CDR3 sequence is 20 residues long. The J segment lost 0 bases and the V segment lost 6 bases, leaving 15 bases of the junction unmatched. The CDR3, as DNA: TGCGCCAGCACCCGGACAGGGGGTCTTTATGTTCGCTCTGGGGCCAACGTCCTGACTTTC. Translation gives CASTRTGGLYVRSGANVLTF.

This clone has more than one count but fewer than ten. This same CDR3 is encoded by further DNA sequences in the sample. The genes are TRBV9 and TRBJ2-3; TRBD2 might be the D (7 bases). Looked up from germline, CDR1 is SGDLS and CDR2 is YYNGEE. Trimming removed 0 bases from V and 3 bases from J, with 14 bases in between. The CDR3 has 16 residues. The CDR3 nucleotides are TGTGCCAGCAGCGTAGTTGAGGGGGGGCCTACAGATACGCAGTATTTT. Translating gives CASSVVEGGPTDTQYF.

The table lists this clone with a few counts. The chain employs TRBV10-3 and TRBJ1-2; D unresolved. Germline-derived CDR1 and CDR2 are ENHRY and SYGVKD. Trimming stripped 10 bases from V and 8 bases from J, with 14 bases between. This CDR3 region has 11 residues. Here the CDR3 reads CATSDAGGYTF. The DNA of the CDR3 is TGTGCCACCTCGGACGCGGGCGGCTACACCTTC.

This clone was counted between two and nine times. The rearrangement uses TRBV7-9 and TRBJ1-1; tentative D call: TRBD1 (5 bases). CDR3 length equals 14 residues. V was clipped by 6 bases and J by 0 bases, with 11 bases between them. Per germline, CDR1 SEHNR and CDR2 FQNEAQ (reference sequence). The CDR3 DNA follows: TGTGCCAGCAGTAAAGGGACTGTGAACACTGAAGCTTTCTTT. Its protein is CASSKGTVNTEAFF.

Only a few counts were recorded for this clone. This chain uses TRBV23-1 with TRBJ1-1; TRBD1 might be the D (6 bases). TRBV23-1 is marked as an open reading frame, function uncertain. This CDR3 has 14 residues. Trimming removed 0 bases at V and 4 bases at J, with 9 bases between. CDR3 protein: CASSQSGGGTEAFF. The DNA of the CDR3 is TGCGCCAGCAGTCAATCAGGGGGGGGCACTGAAGCTTTCTTT.

This chain links TRBV7-2 with TRBJ2-7; a weak D match, TRBD2 (5 bases). This CDR3 comprises 15 residues. Germline V CDR1 and CDR2: SGHTA, FQGNSA. Trimming removed 0 bases at V and 1 base at J, with 10 bases between. CDR3: CASSLALGGSYEQYF. The CDR3 nucleotides read TGTGCCAGCAGCTTAGCGCTAGGAGGTTCCTACGAGCAGTACTTC.

The chain has TRBV11-2 and TRBJ2-1; D is possibly TRBD2 (5 bases). This CDR3 region has 14 residues. V shed 0 bases and J shed 13 bases, with 16 bases lying between them. The germline V gene has CDR1 SGHAT and CDR2 FQNNGV. The CDR3 loop is CASSLDTRTLFQFF. The CDR3 DNA follows: TGTGCCAGCAGCTTAGATACTAGGACTTTGTTTCAGTTCTTC.

The chain links TRBV24-1 to TRBJ1-5; 8 nucleotides line up with TRBD1. Germline loops: CDR1 KGHDR, CDR2 SFDVKD. CDR3 length: 15 amino acids. With 5 bases clipped from V and 2 bases from J, the junction kept 4 bases outside the gene matches. The CDR3 is CATSAGGGGNQPQHF. DNA of the CDR3: TGTGCCACCAGTGCAGGGGGCGGTGGCAATCAGCCCCAGCATTTT.

The rearrangement uses TRBV5-1 and TRBJ2-4; 7 nucleotides align to TRBD1. V lost 2 bases to trimming and J lost 5 bases; unmatched junction nucleotides: 7. The V gene's germline CDR1 is SGHRS and CDR2 YFSETQ. This CDR3 has 15 amino acids. CDR3: CASSFGRQGENIQYF. The CDR3 DNA reads TGCGCCAGCAGCTTCGGGCGACAGGGTGAAAACATTCAGTACTTC.

The J gene is TRBJ1-2, the V gene TRBV7-2; D perhaps matches TRBD1 (5 bases). This CDR3 comprises 14 residues. V was cut by 5 bases and J by 5 bases, with 15 bases left in between. Germline V gives CDR1 SGHTA, CDR2 FQGNSA. CDR3: CASSLQTRGYGYTF. The CDR3 DNA sequence: TGTGCCAGCAGCCTCCAAACAAGGGGTTATGGCTACACCTTC.

This chain joins TRBV7-9 and TRBJ1-2; 9 bases align to TRBD1. The CDR3 covers 14 residues. V shed 4 bases, J shed 4 bases, and the junction held 4 bases outside the gene matches. In germline, CDR1 is SEHNR, CDR2 FQNEAQ (reference sequence). In nucleotides, the CDR3 is TGTGCCAGCAGCTCACGACAGGGGGGCTATGGCTACACCTTC. Its translation is CASSSRQGGYGYTF.

This chain links TRBV6-8 with TRBJ2-3, with TRBD2 matching over 7 bases. Germline V lookup: CDR1 MNHGY, CDR2 SAAAGT. There are 12 residues in the CDR3. V was pared by 7 bases and J by 7 bases, with 5 bases of the junction left unmatched. The CDR3 loop reads CASIVTSYTQYF. For the CDR3, the DNA is TGTGCCAGCATTGTGACTAGCTATACGCAGTATTTT.

The J gene is TRBJ2-7, the V gene TRBV5-1; possibly TRBD2 for D (6 bases). The CDR3 totals 15 residues. The V and J ends lost 7 bases and 0 bases respectively, with 17 bases between them. Per germline, CDR1 SGHRS and CDR2 YFSETQ. The DNA of the CDR3 is TGCGCCAGCTCGGGGCGGGGACGCAGCTCCTACGAGCAGTACTTC. As protein: CASSGRGRSSYEQYF.

This clone has a handful of counts. The chain has TRBV19 and TRBJ1-5, with TRBD1 matching 9 bases. Germline CDR1 reads LNHDA; CDR2 reads SQIVND (reference sequence). The CDR3 totals 15 residues. Trimming at V came to 4 bases and at J to 3 bases, leaving 4 bases not matched to a gene. The CDR3, as DNA: TGTGCCAGTAGTACATACAGGGGGCCCAATCAGCCCCAGCATTTT. Translation gives CASSTYRGPNQPQHF.

This chain connects TRBV3-1 (or the pseudogene TRBV3-2) to TRBJ2-1; D ambiguous. Trimming shortened V by 8 bases and J by 5 bases, and 13 bases separated the two germline ends. This CDR3 comprises 13 residues. The germline gives CDR1 LGHDT, CDR2 YNNKEL (reference sequence). CDR3: CASRGLEHNEQFF. As DNA, the CDR3 is TGTGCCAGCCGAGGTTTGGAACACAATGAGCAGTTCTTC.

This clone occurred once. The chain is built from TRBV15 and TRBJ2-3; 8 positions match TRBD2. Germline CDR1 and CDR2: LNHNV and YYDKDF (reference sequence). V lost 0 bases and J lost 6; bases outside the gene matches: 11. The CDR3 runs 17 residues. CDR3 bases: TGTGCCACCAGCAGAGATTTTGTCGGGGGGGCCTCGGATACGCAGTATTTT. Its protein product is CATSRDFVGGASDTQYF.